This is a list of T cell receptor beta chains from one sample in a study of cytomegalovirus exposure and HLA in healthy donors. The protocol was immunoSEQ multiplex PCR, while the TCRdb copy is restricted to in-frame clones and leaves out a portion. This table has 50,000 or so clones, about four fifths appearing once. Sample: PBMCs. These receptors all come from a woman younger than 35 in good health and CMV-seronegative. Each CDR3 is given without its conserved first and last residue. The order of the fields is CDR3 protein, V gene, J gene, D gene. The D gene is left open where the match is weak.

cdr3_aa: ASSEAGTENEKLF
v_call: TRBV6-1
j_call: TRBJ1-4
d_call: TRBD1

cdr3_aa: ASSPNVGSSNYGYT
v_call: TRBV7-2
j_call: TRBJ1-2
d_call: NA

cdr3_aa: ASSLSWASGRDTQY
v_call: TRBV7-9
j_call: TRBJ2-3
d_call: TRBD2

cdr3_aa: ASSSGAGLLHGQF
v_call: TRBV6-5
j_call: TRBJ2-1
d_call: NA

cdr3_aa: AISYRVQQGPSGANGLT
v_call: TRBV10-3
j_call: TRBJ2-6
d_call: NA

cdr3_aa: ASSPTSGANGLT
v_call: TRBV7-2
j_call: TRBJ2-6
d_call: NA

cdr3_aa: ASSQVSGANEKLF
v_call: TRBV4-1
j_call: TRBJ1-4
d_call: NA

cdr3_aa: ASSSAGGTGELF
v_call: TRBV7-7
j_call: TRBJ2-2
d_call: TRBD1

cdr3_aa: ASRSPGLARPGELF
v_call: TRBV19
j_call: TRBJ2-2
d_call: TRBD2

cdr3_aa: ASSLRSPGVPDTQY
v_call: TRBV11-2
j_call: TRBJ2-3
d_call: NA

cdr3_aa: ASSQGRVQGYEQY
v_call: TRBV4-2
j_call: TRBJ2-7
d_call: NA

cdr3_aa: ASGLGEYRV
v_call: TRBV12-5
j_call: TRBJ1-2
d_call: NA

cdr3_aa: ASSGSARRTDTQY
v_call: TRBV5-1
j_call: TRBJ2-3
d_call: NA

cdr3_aa: ASSVSAGAEQY
v_call: TRBV19
j_call: TRBJ2-7
d_call: TRBD2

cdr3_aa: ASSSYGGPNEKLF
v_call: TRBV28
j_call: TRBJ1-4
d_call: NA

cdr3_aa: AWSPAGQYGYT
v_call: TRBV30
j_call: TRBJ1-2
d_call: TRBD1

cdr3_aa: ASSDSGTPTDTQY
v_call: TRBV6-4
j_call: TRBJ2-3
d_call: NA

cdr3_aa: ASSSRSGETQY
v_call: TRBV11-2
j_call: TRBJ2-5
d_call: NA

cdr3_aa: ASSLSGGRPEQY
v_call: TRBV27
j_call: TRBJ2-7
d_call: TRBD2

cdr3_aa: AWSVGGNTEAF
v_call: TRBV30
j_call: TRBJ1-1
d_call: NA

cdr3_aa: ASSLAEDASSEQY
v_call: TRBV5-1
j_call: TRBJ2-7
d_call: NA

cdr3_aa: ARSRELDKTGTGPVRGNTEAF
v_call: TRBV5-3
j_call: TRBJ1-1
d_call: TRBD1

cdr3_aa: ASTRLAGAYEQY
v_call: TRBV6-1
j_call: TRBJ2-7
d_call: TRBD2

cdr3_aa: ASAKAGEGYNEQF
v_call: TRBV6-4
j_call: TRBJ2-1
d_call: TRBD2

cdr3_aa: ASSTRDRPDTGELF
v_call: TRBV7-8
j_call: TRBJ2-2
d_call: TRBD1

cdr3_aa: ASSQELAVFSYEQY
v_call: TRBV4-2
j_call: TRBJ2-7
d_call: TRBD2

cdr3_aa: ASKVSSGRRNEQF
v_call: TRBV11-2
j_call: TRBJ2-1
d_call: TRBD2

cdr3_aa: ASSIRQGAVSGANVLT
v_call: TRBV19
j_call: TRBJ2-6
d_call: TRBD1

cdr3_aa: ASSSDRILMNTEAF
v_call: TRBV7-9
j_call: TRBJ1-1
d_call: NA